This is a list of T cell receptor beta chains from one sample in a study of T cells in tuberculosis. The table came from immunoSEQ multiplex PCR; TCRdb's copy has only in-frame clones and leaves some out. In the table there are roughly 32,000 clones, less than 97% of which are singletons. Source material: PBMCs. The receptors here all came from a donor aged 10-35 years with latent tuberculosis or without tuberculosis infection. CDR3s include the opening cysteine and the closing phenylalanine or tryptophan. A D gene is named only where the DNA matches it firmly. Clone size is stated in some rows and not others, as once, few, many or a class when expanded.

clone size	V gene	J gene	D gene	CDR3 DNA	CDR3 protein
NA	TRBV9	TRBJ2-1	NA	TGTGCCAGCACCCCAGGAGGGGTCGATGAGCAGTTCTTC	CASTPGGVDEQFF
once	TRBV18	TRBJ2-7	NA	TGTGCCAGCTCACGGGGGGCGGGAGAGGTCTACGAGCAGTACTTC	CASSRGAGEVYEQYF
few	TRBV9	TRBJ2-1	NA	TGTGCCAGCAGCGTACAGACCGGGTCCAATGAGCAGTTCTTC	CASSVQTGSNEQFF
NA	TRBV25-1	TRBJ1-6	NA	TGTGCCAGCAGTGAATATTACGGGGGACATAATTCACCCCTCCACTTT	CASSEYYGGHNSPLHF
NA	TRBV19	TRBJ1-3	NA	TGTGCCAGTAGTACCTCGGCGGGGTCCGGAAACACCATATATTTT	CASSTSAGSGNTIYF
NA	TRBV6-5	TRBJ1-4	TRBD1	TGTGCCAGCAGCGATACAGGGGGCGCCAGGGAAAAACTGTTTTTT	CASSDTGGAREKLFF
NA	TRBV10-3	TRBJ1-3	TRBD1	TGTGCCATCAAAGGGACAGGGTCTGGAAACACCATATATTTT	CAIKGTGSGNTIYF
NA	TRBV27	TRBJ1-2	TRBD1	TGTGCCAGCAGCAAGGGACAGTGGTATGGCTACACCTTC	CASSKGQWYGYTF
NA	TRBV4-1	TRBJ2-1	TRBD1	TGCGCCAGCAGCCACCCAGGGGGCGGTGAGCAGTTCTTC	CASSHPGGGEQFF
once	TRBV2	TRBJ1-4	TRBD1	TGTGCCAGCAGCTTTAAACGACAGGGTAGTGAAAAACTGTTTTTT	CASSFKRQGSEKLFF
NA	TRBV5-1	TRBJ1-2	TRBD1	TGCGCCAGCAGCTTGGCGGGACAGGGGGAAGGCTACACCTTC	CASSLAGQGEGYTF
NA	TRBV19	TRBJ2-7	NA	TGTGCCAGTACTGAGGGAGAGACCTACGAGCAGTACTTC	CASTEGETYEQYF
NA	TRBV27	TRBJ2-1	TRBD2	TGTGCCAGCAGTTTGGTGACTAGCGGGAGGGGTAACAATGAGCAGTTCTTC	CASSLVTSGRGNNEQFF
NA	TRBV2	TRBJ2-7	TRBD1	TGTGCCAGCAGCGTGACAGGGGAGCAGTACTTC	CASSVTGEQYF
NA	TRBV6-5	TRBJ1-2	TRBD1	TGTGCCAGCAGGCGGACAGGGGCAGACTATGGCTACACCTTC	CASRRTGADYGYTF
NA	TRBV7-2	TRBJ2-7	NA	TGTGCCAGCGGAGCGTTTTCCTACGAGCAGTACTTC	CASGAFSYEQYF
NA	TRBV7-9	TRBJ1-2	TRBD1	TGTGCCAGCAGCTATGGGACAGGGCACTATGGCTACACCTTC	CASSYGTGHYGYTF
NA	TRBV4-3	TRBJ1-6	NA	TGCGCCAGCAGCCAAGCGGGCAGGGTAGGGTCACCCCTCCACTTT	CASSQAGRVGSPLHF
NA	TRBV5-4	TRBJ1-2	TRBD1	TGTGCCAGCAGTCCAGGGGGCAACTATGGCTACACCTTC	CASSPGGNYGYTF
NA	TRBV27	TRBJ1-2	NA	TGTGCCAGTAGTTTAGCACAGGGAATCAGCTATGGCTACACCTTC	CASSLAQGISYGYTF
NA	TRBV10-3	TRBJ1-5	NA	TGTGCCATCAGTGATAATAGCAATCAGCCCCAGCATTTT	CAISDNSNQPQHF
NA	TRBV5-1	TRBJ2-7	TRBD2	TGCGCCAGCAGATCTCGGACTAGCGGGAACCGCGAGCAGTACTTC	CASRSRTSGNREQYF
NA	TRBV5-1	TRBJ2-5	TRBD2	TGCGCCAGCAGCACGGGGACTAGCGGGACCCATGGGTGGCAAGAGACCCAGTACTTC	CASSTGTSGTHGWQETQYF
NA	TRBV10-2	TRBJ1-2	TRBD1	TGCGCCAGCAGTGAGGACAGGGGGGGCGGCTACACCTTC	CASSEDRGGGYTF
NA	TRBV6-5	TRBJ2-1	NA	TGTGCCAGCAGTTACCGGGACTTGGGTGGTGAGCAGTTCTTC	CASSYRDLGGEQFF
NA	TRBV15	TRBJ2-5	TRBD1	TGTGCCACCAGCGCCGACAGGGGCCAAGAGACCCAGTACTTC	CATSADRGQETQYF
NA	TRBV7-2	TRBJ1-1	NA	TGTGCCAGCAGCTTGAAGAAGGGGATAATGGAAGCTTTCTTT	CASSLKKGIMEAFF
NA	TRBV9	TRBJ1-2	NA	TGTGCCAGCAGCGTACTTCAGGGAAGGGGCTACACCTTC	CASSVLQGRGYTF
NA	TRBV9	TRBJ2-5	TRBD2	TGTGCCAGCAGCGAGCGGGGGGGTTACCAAGAGACCCAGTACTTC	CASSERGGYQETQYF
NA	TRBV7-6	TRBJ1-1	TRBD1	TGTGCCAGCAGCTTCGGGACAGGGAACACTGAAGCTTTCTTT	CASSFGTGNTEAFF
NA	TRBV7-6	TRBJ2-7	NA	TGTGCCAGCAGCTCGGGGACGGGGGGCCAGTACTTC	CASSSGTGGQYF
once	TRBV18	TRBJ1-5	NA	TGTGCCAGCTCACCAATATCGGGACTTCGCAATCAGCCCCAGCATTTT	CASSPISGLRNQPQHF
NA	TRBV12-5	TRBJ1-2	NA	TGTGCTAGTGGTGAGATGCAGGGAAAGACCTATGGCTACACCTTC	CASGEMQGKTYGYTF
NA	TRBV19	TRBJ1-2	TRBD1	TGTGCCAGTAGTCCACGGGACAGTGCGGGCTACACCTTC	CASSPRDSAGYTF
NA	TRBV29-1	TRBJ2-3	TRBD1	TGCAGCGTCGGACAGGGCGAAACCACAGATACGCAGTATTTT	CSVGQGETTDTQYF
NA	TRBV7-9	TRBJ2-5	TRBD2	TGTGCCAGCAGCCGAAAGGGACTAGCGGTGCAAGAGACCCAGTACTTC	CASSRKGLAVQETQYF
NA	TRBV6-5	TRBJ1-2	TRBD1	TGTGCCAGCAGTTACTCCGGACAGGGGATCGGCTACACCTTC	CASSYSGQGIGYTF
NA	TRBV4-1	TRBJ2-3	NA	TGCGCCAGCAGCCAAGAGATAGCCTCAGATACGCAGTATTTT	CASSQEIASDTQYF
NA	TRBV18	TRBJ2-1	TRBD2	TGTGCCAGCACCTCACTAGCGGGGGGTAGGAATGAGCAGTTCTTC	CASTSLAGGRNEQFF
once	TRBV2	TRBJ1-5	NA	TGTGCCAGCACCCAGGACAGTAATCAGCCCCAGCATTTT	CASTQDSNQPQHF
NA	TRBV7-9	TRBJ2-5	TRBD1	TGTGCCAGCAGCTTAGCCTCGGGACAGCGGCAAGAGACCCAGTACTTC	CASSLASGQRQETQYF
NA	TRBV7-2	TRBJ1-1	NA	TGTGCCAGCAGCAACAGACAGGCGAACACTGAAGCTTTCTTT	CASSNRQANTEAFF
NA	TRBV27	TRBJ1-2	TRBD1	TGTGCCAGCAGTTACAGGGGGCGAACTAACTATGGCTACACCTTC	CASSYRGRTNYGYTF
NA	TRBV27	TRBJ2-1	TRBD2	TGTGCCAGCACCCCCTGGGCTAGCGGGAGACGGGACAATGAGCAGTTCTTC	CASTPWASGRRDNEQFF
NA	TRBV29-1	TRBJ1-2	NA	TGCAGCGTTGAAAAGTCGAGTAACTATGGCTACACCTTC	CSVEKSSNYGYTF
NA	TRBV5-4	TRBJ2-1	TRBD2	TGTGCCAGCAGCATGGGACTAGCGGTAGCGGGGAATGAGCAGTTCTTC	CASSMGLAVAGNEQFF
NA	TRBV27	TRBJ1-1	NA	TGTGCCAGCAGTTCCCCATCGTACAGAGGGGGAACTGAAGCTTTCTTT	CASSSPSYRGGTEAFF
NA	TRBV5-4	TRBJ1-1	NA	TGTGCCAGCAGCTGGGGAGGGGCGGACACTGAAGCTTTCTTT	CASSWGGADTEAFF